This T cell receptor (beta chain) originates from a study of blood T cell repertoires in COVID-19. In the study overall: The analysed material was cDNA or gDNA that came from T cells, B-cell-depleted T cells, or PBMCs.

From germline, CDR1 is SGHDT and CDR2 YYEEEE. The CDR3 runs to 15 residues. Trimming removed 4 bases from V and 0 bases from J, with 11 bases in between. Sequencing was performed with immunoSEQ multiplex PCR; in TCRdb, only in-frame clones are kept and a portion is missing. The sample yields about 160,000 clones, roughly 87% seen once. This clone was observed a few times. The sequenced sample consisted of peripheral blood. The chain links TRBV5-6 to TRBJ1-3; D uncertain. The receptor's source is a woman in her sixties or seventies who had recovered from COVID-19. CDR3 in DNA: TGTGCCAGCAGCCTCGAGGGCAACTCTGGAAACACCATATATTTT. It specifies CASSLEGNSGNTIYF.